This TCR beta chain was identified during a study of a mutant IDH1 vaccine in newly diagnosed glioma. Overall study context: Eight vaccine doses were administered to patients at weeks 1, 3, 5, 7, 11, 15, 19 and 23. Patients under treatment included roughly 60% males and 37.5% females and had a mean age of around 40 years.

Time point here: week 11, during vaccination. A 20-mer mutant IDH1 peptide at 300 ug was injected subcutaneously with topical imiquimod. Only in-frame clones appear in the TCRdb table, and some are missing; sequencing was by immunoSEQ multiplex PCR. Of over 55,000 clones listed, about 84% are singletons. This clone was recorded only once. Its antigen remains unidentified. The origin of this receptor is a young man with glioma. Sequences were derived from PBMCs, sampled from a glioma patient whose treatment included an IDH1 peptide vaccine.

The CDR3 region has the DNA TGTGCCAGTAGTATTCGCTTGGACAGCGGAGACACCATATATTTT. Its protein product is CASSIRLDSGDTIYF. The genes are TRBV19 and TRBJ1-3, with D possibly matching TRBD1 (6 bases). Germline V gives CDR1 LNHDA, CDR2 SQIVND (reference sequence). This CDR3 spans 15 amino acids. V lost 3 bases and J lost 8, with 17 bases in between.